Below are 21 T cell receptor beta chains sequenced from a single sample in a study of T cells after yellow fever vaccination (dated by TCRdb to about 2019). The receptor library was made with 5' RACE. The instrument was an Illumina HiSeq 2500. Through fastp at Q25 and MiXCR, TCRdb rebuilt clones from the public reads, retaining in-frame beta chains. Each CDR3 protein gets just one entry, which takes the most common genes and DNA from the rows behind it. Here the sample has about 400,000 distinct CDR3 sequences; around 6.4% occur a single time. The ten largest clones capture 15% of the sample. The sample's treatment or condition label, in plain terms: live attenuated yellow fever vaccine strain. Sequencing was performed on PBMCs, taken 5 days after the yellow fever booster vaccination. These receptors were obtained from a man aged 25 to 45 who received the YFV17D yellow fever vaccine.

This clonotype occurred many times. This chain joins TRBV11-2 and TRBJ2-7, with TRBD2 matching 14 bases. The V and J ends lost 5 bases and 3 bases, in that order; junction bases with no gene match: 12. This CDR3 contains 18 residues. CDR1 is SGHAT, CDR2 FQNNGV, per germline. For the CDR3, the DNA is TGTGCCAGCAGCGCCCGACTAGCGGGAGGGCCGTATCTCTACGAGCAGTACTTC. This translates into CASSARLAGGPYLYEQYF.

The V and J genes are TRBV19 and TRBJ2-3; D is unclear. The germline gives CDR1 LNHDA, CDR2 SQIVND (reference sequence). The V gene lost 9 bases and the J gene lost 8 bases, with 15 bases spanning the gap. There are 12 residues in the CDR3. The CDR3 is CASGIPSSTQYF. The CDR3 DNA sequence: TGTGCCAGCGGAATACCGAGTAGTACGCAGTATTTT.

This clonotype has a count of ten or more. This chain connects TRBV20-1 to TRBJ1-1; tentatively, D is TRBD1 (5 bases). CDR3 length: 14 residues. Trimming cost V 0 bases and J 0 bases, with 8 bases left between them. Germline V gene lookup returns CDR1 DFQATT and CDR2 SNEGSKA (reference sequence). DNA for the CDR3: TGCAGTGCTAGAGATGGGGGAATGAACACTGAAGCTTTCTTT. The encoded protein is CSARDGGMNTEAFF.

This clonotype was observed a handful of times. The V call is TRBV6-5, the J call TRBJ1-6; TRBD1 is a possible D gene (5 bases). From germline, CDR1 is MNHEY and CDR2 SVGAGI. The CDR3 has 18 residues. Trimming stripped 0 bases from V and 10 bases from J, with 22 bases between. The CDR3, as DNA: TGTGCCAGCAGTTACTCGTTCGGGGGGATCTACGGGGAATCACCCCTCCACTTT. Encoded protein: CASSYSFGGIYGESPLHF.

The chain links TRBV7-9 to TRBJ1-6, with 7 bases that match TRBD1. The CDR3 totals 15 residues. Germline trimming cut 2 bases from V and 5 bases from J; bases unmatched to any gene: 3. From germline, CDR1 is SEHNR and CDR2 FQNEAQ (reference sequence). Here the CDR3 reads CASSLQGVNNSPLHF. As DNA, the CDR3 is TGTGCCAGCAGCTTACAGGGGGTGAATAATTCACCCCTCCACTTT.

The chain couples TRBV7-8 to TRBJ2-2; 9 nucleotides align to TRBD2. J was trimmed by 4 bases and V by 6 bases; bases with no gene match: 9. The CDR3 is made up of 16 amino acids. Germline V gene sequence: CDR1 SGHVS, CDR2 FQNEAQ. CDR3 in DNA: TGTGCCAGCAGACTGAAAGCGGGAGGACTCACCGGGGAGCTGTTTTTT. It translates to CASRLKAGGLTGELFF.

There are many counts of this clonotype. The CDR3 region is CASSDPDRSLQYF. CDR3 sequence (DNA): TGCGCCAGCAGTGACCCTGACAGGAGCTTACAGTACTTC. V is TRBV10-2 and J is TRBJ2-7; D may be TRBD1 (6 bases). Germline CDR1 is WSHSY and CDR2 is SAAADI. The CDR3 is 13 residues long. The V end lost 3 bases, the J end lost 10 bases, and 16 bases lay between the germline ends.

This clonotype has at least ten counts. V and J are TRBV20-1 and TRBJ2-2; the D gene could be TRBD1 or TRBD2 (5 bases each). The CDR3 runs to 13 residues. Germline CDR1 reads DFQATT; CDR2 reads SNEGSKA (reference sequence). Deletions cut 5 bases from V and 6 bases from J, with 13 bases between. This CDR3 reads CSAPRGAPGELFF. The CDR3 nucleotides read TGCAGTGCTCCGAGAGGGGCTCCCGGGGAGCTGTTTTTT.

The chain has TRBV5-5 and TRBJ1-2; the D is unclear. Trimming stripped 0 bases from V and 8 bases from J, with 17 bases between. CDR1 is SGHKS, CDR2 YYEKEE, per germline (reference sequence). The CDR3 spans 15 residues. The CDR3 spells CASSLGYSALMGYTF. The DNA of the CDR3 is TGTGCCAGCAGCTTGGGTTATTCTGCTCTCATGGGCTACACCTTC.

This clonotype appeared many times. The chain has TRBV7-3 and TRBJ2-1; D gene uncertain. The length of the CDR3 is 15 residues. The germline V and J ends were trimmed by 6 bases and 6 bases, with 18 bases remaining between them. From germline, CDR1 is SGHTA and CDR2 FQGTGA. CDR3 sequence (DNA): TGTGCCAGCAGTAACACTGGGCACCTACGCAATGAGCAGTTCTTC. Encoded protein: CASSNTGHLRNEQFF.

Ten or more counts support this clonotype. This chain links TRBV12-3 or TRBV12-4 with TRBJ2-7; the D gene is possibly TRBD2 (6 bases). V gave up 6 bases and J gave up 3 bases, with 12 bases separating them. CDR3 length equals 13 residues. CDR3 nucleotide sequence: TGTGCCAGCAGAACCGGGACTGTCTACGAGCAGTACTTC. Encoded protein: CASRTGTVYEQYF.

This clonotype was seen at least ten times. The rearrangement uses TRBV29-1 and TRBJ2-5, with a tentative D call TRBD2 (6 bases). Trimming pared 4 bases from V and 1 base from J, leaving 19 bases between. Per germline, CDR1 SQVTM and CDR2 ANQGSEA. This CDR3 spans 16 amino acids. Written as DNA, the CDR3 is TGCAGCGTTGGGAATATGGGACTGGGGGTCCAAGAGACCCAGTACTTC. This gives the protein CSVGNMGLGVQETQYF. The full variable domain, its missing parts supplied by reference TRBV29-1 and TRBJ2-5, is SAVISQKPSRDICQRGTSLTIQCQVDSQVTMMFWYRQQPGQSLTLIATANQGSEATYESGFVIDKFPISRPNLTFSTLTVSNMSPEDSSIYLCSVGNMGLGVQETQYFGPGTRLLVL.

The J gene is TRBJ2-1, the V gene TRBV25-1; D ambiguous. Germline assignment: CDR1 MGHDK and CDR2 SYGVNS. This CDR3 is 14 amino acids long. Trimming removed 0 bases from V and 3 bases from J, with 6 bases in between. CDR3 sequence reads: CASSEYPGYNEQFF. In DNA, the CDR3 is TGTGCCAGCAGTGAATATCCGGGCTACAATGAGCAGTTCTTC. Full variable domain (remainder filled in from reference TRBV25-1 and TRBJ2-1): EADIYQTPRYLVIGTGKKITLECSQTMGHDKMYWYQQDPGMELHLIHYSYGVNSTEKGDLSSESTVSRIRTEHFPLTLESARPSHTSQYLCASSEYPGYNEQFFGPGTRLTVL.

This clonotype was seen repeatedly, ten times or more. V gene TRBV12-3 or TRBV12-4 combines with J gene TRBJ1-2; a possible D gene is TRBD1 (5 bases). The CDR3 is 13 residues long. V lost 2 bases and J 4 bases, leaving 8 bases between the germline ends. The CDR3 nucleotides are TGTGCCAGCAGTTTACAGGGACTCTATGGCTACACCTTC. Its translation: CASSLQGLYGYTF.

The rearrangement links TRBV6-1 to TRBJ2-4; TRBD2 is a possible D gene (6 bases). Trimming cost V 6 bases and J 7 bases, with 13 bases left between them. CDR1 and CDR2 (germline): MNHNS, SASEGT. The CDR3 runs to 13 residues. CDR3 sequence (DNA): TGTGCCAGCAGCGATACCCGGGGGAACATTCAGTACTTC. This encodes CASSDTRGNIQYF.

This clonotype has a count of ten or more. The CDR3 region has the DNA TGTGCCAGCAGCTCGGGGGCGCCGGGGGAGCAGTACTTC. Translated, it gives CASSSGAPGEQYF. The rearrangement joins TRBV7-9 to TRBJ2-7; D possibly uses TRBD1 or TRBD2 (6 bases each). Germline V gene data show CDR1 as SEHNR and CDR2 as FQNEAQ (reference sequence). The V end lost 4 bases, the J end lost 7 bases, and 14 bases lay between the germline ends. CDR3 size: 13 residues.

This clonotype was counted between two and nine times. CDR3 in DNA: TGCGCCAGCAGTCCCCAGGGTATGGAGACCCAGTACTTC. Its protein product is CASSPQGMETQYF. The V call is TRBV5-1, the J call TRBJ2-5; perhaps TRBD1 as D (5 bases). The CDR3 runs to 13 residues. Germline V lookup: CDR1 SGHRS, CDR2 YFSETQ. Trimming cost V 5 bases and J 5 bases, with 13 bases left between them.

A few counts support this clonotype. This rearrangement joins TRBV6-1 to TRBJ2-2; D gene unclear. Germline-derived CDR1 and CDR2 are MNHNS and SASEGT. The CDR3 is 14 amino acids. V was pared by 6 bases and J by 6 bases, with 14 bases between. The CDR3 spells CASRLPASPGELFF. For the CDR3, the DNA is TGTGCCAGCAGACTCCCGGCCAGTCCCGGGGAGCTGTTTTTT.

This clonotype showed up many times. The CDR3 nucleotides are TGTGCCAGCAAACGGCGGGACAAACCCGGGGAGCTGTTTTTT. Translation gives CASKRRDKPGELFF. The chain joins TRBV12-3 or TRBV12-4 to TRBJ2-2, with D possibly being TRBD1 or TRBD2 (6 bases each). V shed 7 bases and J shed 6 bases, with 15 bases lying between them. There are 14 residues in the CDR3.

There are many counts of this clonotype. V usage is TRBV6-5 and J usage is TRBJ2-7; possible D gene TRBD2, 5 bases. The V gene lost 3 bases and the J gene lost 4 bases, with 10 bases spanning the gap. The CDR3 sequence is 13 residues long. Germline V gene data show CDR1 as MNHEY and CDR2 as SVGAGI. The CDR3 sequence: CASSYRGGYEQYF. CDR3 bases: TGTGCCAGCAGTTATCGTGGAGGATACGAGCAGTACTTC.

This clonotype was seen at least ten times. The gene calls are TRBV7-6 and TRBJ2-1, with D tentatively TRBD2 (5 bases). This CDR3 spans 14 amino acids. Per the germline V gene, CDR1 is SGHVS and CDR2 is FNYEAQ. V dropped 5 bases and J dropped 3 bases, with 11 bases sitting between them. The chain's CDR3 is CASSRVTSYNEQFF. CDR3 DNA sequence: TGTGCCAGCAGCCGAGTCACTAGCTACAATGAGCAGTTCTTC.